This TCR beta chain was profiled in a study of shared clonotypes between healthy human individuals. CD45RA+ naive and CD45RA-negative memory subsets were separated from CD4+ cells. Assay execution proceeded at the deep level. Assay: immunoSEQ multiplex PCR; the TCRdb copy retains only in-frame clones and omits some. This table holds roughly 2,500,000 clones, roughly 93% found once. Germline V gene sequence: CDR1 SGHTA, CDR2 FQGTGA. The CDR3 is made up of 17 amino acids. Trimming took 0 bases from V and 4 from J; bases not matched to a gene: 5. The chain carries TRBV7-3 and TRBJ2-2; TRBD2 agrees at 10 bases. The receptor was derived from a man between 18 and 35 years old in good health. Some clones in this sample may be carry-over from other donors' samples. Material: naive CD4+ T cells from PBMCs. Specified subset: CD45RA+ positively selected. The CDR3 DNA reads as TGTGCCAGCAGCTTAACAGCGGGAGGGCCGGGCACCGGGGAGCTGTTTTTT. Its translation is CASSLTAGGPGTGELFF.